Below, 6 T cell receptor beta chains from the same sample are listed, as sequenced in a study of blood T cell repertoires in COVID-19. The table came from immunoSEQ multiplex PCR; TCRdb's copy has only in-frame clones and leaves some out. The repertoire holds around 340,000 clones, with roughly 89% as singletons. Sequencing input: peripheral blood. These receptors came from an older woman with COVID-19, enrolled during active disease.

This chain joins TRBV2 and TRBJ2-2, with TRBD1 matching 10 bases. CDR1 is SNHLY, CDR2 FYNNEI, per germline. The CDR3 loop spans 14 amino acids. V lost 7 bases to trimming and J lost 8 bases; unmatched junction nucleotides: 7. Written as DNA, the CDR3 is TGTGCCAGCACTGGACAGGGGGAAGGGGGGGAGCTGTTTTTT. Protein sequence: CASTGQGEGGELFF.

This clone was observed a few times. The chain recombines TRBV5-1 with TRBJ2-7; possible D gene TRBD1, 6 bases. Germline assignment: CDR1 SGHRS and CDR2 YFSETQ. This CDR3 region has 14 residues. V shed 1 base and J shed 6 bases, with 14 bases lying between them. The CDR3 nucleotides read TGCGCCAGCAGCTTGTTGTTGGGGGCGCGCGAGCAGTACTTC. Translated, it gives CASSLLLGAREQYF.

The rearrangement joins TRBV19 to TRBJ2-3; 8 positions agree with TRBD1. J was trimmed by 4 bases and V by 4 bases; bases with no gene match: 7. This CDR3 region has 15 residues. Germline CDR1 is LNHDA and CDR2 is SQIVND (reference sequence). The DNA of the CDR3 is TGTGCCAGTAGTACCCCAGGACAGGGCTCAGATACGCAGTATTTT. Translating gives CASSTPGQGSDTQYF.

The chain is built from TRBV7-9 and TRBJ2-2; 7 bases align to TRBD1. This CDR3 is 16 amino acids long. V lost 5 bases, J lost 4 bases, and 10 bases stayed unmatched. The germline gives CDR1 SEHNR, CDR2 FQNEAQ (reference sequence). Written as DNA, the CDR3 is TGTGCCAGCAGCGCGCTGGACAGGTTGGGCACCGGGGAGCTGTTTTTT. Translation: CASSALDRLGTGELFF.

The J gene is TRBJ2-5, the V gene TRBV30; TRBD2 agrees at 16 bases. The CDR3 has 16 residues. The V segment lost 3 bases and the J segment 5 bases; nucleotides outside the gene matches: 6. The V gene's germline CDR1 is GTSNPN and CDR2 SVGIG (reference sequence). The CDR3 coding sequence is TGTGCCTGGAGCGATGGGACTAGCGGGGGGGTGGAGACCCAGTACTTC. It is translated as CAWSDGTSGGVETQYF.

On this clone itself: Other DNA sequences in this sample translate to the same CDR3. V is TRBV30 and J is TRBJ1-5; D uncertain. V shed 0 bases and J shed 6 bases, with 9 bases lying between them. This CDR3 spans 13 amino acids. CDR1 GTSNPN and CDR2 SVGIG come from the germline V gene (reference sequence). In nucleotides, the CDR3 is TGTGCCTGGAGTGTACGGGGTGGTCAGCCCCAGCATTTT. This sequence encodes CAWSVRGGQPQHF.